This T cell receptor (beta chain) was recorded in a study of T cells after somatic rescue of genetic block. TCRdb's table, derived via immunoSEQ multiplex PCR, lists solely in-frame clones and lacks some. The table has around 67,000 clones, approximately 90% seen once. CDR1 and CDR2 from the germline V gene are SGHRS and YFSETQ. The CDR3 runs 13 residues. The V and J ends lost 4 bases and 4 bases respectively, with 11 bases between them. The specimen sequenced was peripheral blood mononuclear cells (PBMCs). The gene calls are TRBV5-1 and TRBJ2-5; unclear D gene. The clonotype comes from a man in his forties. CDR3 sequence reads: CASSPADRETQYF. The CDR3 DNA sequence: TGCGCCAGCAGCCCCGCCGATAGAGAGACCCAGTACTTC.